Sequencing of this T cell receptor beta chain was carried out in a study of shared clonotypes between healthy human individuals. This table comes from immunoSEQ multiplex PCR, and its TCRdb copy is limited to in-frame clones, with some not included. The repertoire consists of roughly 2.2 million clones, with approximately 93% occurring once and the leading ten covering under 0.45%. V dropped 5 bases and J dropped 8; count of bases not matched to a gene: 8. The CDR3 length is 15 residues. The germline V gene has CDR1 SEHNR and CDR2 FQNEAQ (reference sequence). Sequenced sample: naive CD4+ T cells from PBMCs. Noted subset: CD45RA+ positively selected. The receptor was derived from a man between 18 and 35 years old in good health. Some clones in this sample may be carry-over from other donors' samples. This chain links TRBV7-9 with TRBJ1-4; 10 positions agree with TRBD1. As DNA, the CDR3 is TGTGCCAGCAGCGCAGGGACAGGGGCGTACGAAAAACTGTTTTTT. Amino acid sequence: CASSAGTGAYEKLFF.